These T cell receptor beta chains were read from a single sample in a study of OX40 agonist ivuxolimab in advanced cancers. Sequencing was performed with immunoSEQ multiplex PCR; in TCRdb, only in-frame clones are kept and a portion is missing. The table has roughly 77,000 clones, 80% to 95% seen once. This specimen was CD4+ or CD8+ T cells sorted from blood, taken in a trial of the OX40 agonist ivuxolimab. The receptors were gathered from an adult with an advanced solid tumor such as melanoma, head and neck, liver or kidney cancer. The CDR3 runs from the conserved cysteine through the conserved F or W. Each record gives: V gene, clone size, J gene, D gene, CDR3 protein, CDR3 DNA. The D gene is left open where the match is weak. Clone size is given for some rows only: seen once, a few or many times, or a class if the clone is expanded.

V gene: TRBV4-2
clone size: NA
J gene: TRBJ2-1
D gene: NA
CDR3 protein: CASSQGGDGGSYNEQFF
CDR3 DNA: TGTGCCAGCAGCCAAGGCGGCGATGGGGGCTCCTACAATGAGCAGTTCTTC

V gene: TRBV4-2
clone size: NA
J gene: TRBJ1-4
D gene: TRBD1
CDR3 protein: CASSGQEVLEKLFF
CDR3 DNA: TGTGCCAGCAGTGGACAGGAGGTTCTGGAAAAACTGTTTTTT

V gene: TRBV19
clone size: NA
J gene: TRBJ2-7
D gene: NA
CDR3 protein: CASSYFGGSYEQYF
CDR3 DNA: TGTGCCAGTAGTTACTTCGGGGGCTCCTACGAGCAGTACTTC

V gene: TRBV27
clone size: NA
J gene: TRBJ2-3
D gene: NA
CDR3 protein: CASSLSDAGPSTDTQYF
CDR3 DNA: TGTGCCAGCAGTTTATCCGACGCGGGTCCCAGTACAGATACGCAGTATTTT

V gene: TRBV5-1
clone size: NA
J gene: TRBJ1-1
D gene: TRBD1
CDR3 protein: CASSPGQGMNTEAFF
CDR3 DNA: TGCGCCAGCAGCCCGGGACAGGGGATGAACACTGAAGCTTTCTTT

V gene: TRBV11-2
clone size: NA
J gene: TRBJ2-2
D gene: TRBD1
CDR3 protein: CASSLGTGDTGELFF
CDR3 DNA: TGTGCCAGCAGCTTGGGGACAGGGGACACCGGGGAGCTGTTTTTT

V gene: TRBV7-2
clone size: NA
J gene: TRBJ2-3
D gene: NA
CDR3 protein: CASSLLLGPYNTQYF
CDR3 DNA: TGTGCCAGCAGCTTACTCCTGGGGCCCTATAATACGCAGTATTTT

V gene: TRBV5-6
clone size: few
J gene: TRBJ1-1
D gene: TRBD1
CDR3 protein: CASSFSGGTEAFF
CDR3 DNA: TGTGCCAGCAGCTTTTCAGGGGGCACTGAAGCTTTCTTT

V gene: TRBV5-6
clone size: NA
J gene: TRBJ2-5
D gene: NA
CDR3 protein: CASSHGSEETQYF
CDR3 DNA: TGTGCCAGCAGCCACGGGTCTGAAGAGACCCAGTACTTC

V gene: TRBV6-6
clone size: NA
J gene: TRBJ1-5
D gene: TRBD1
CDR3 protein: CASKDRVEGGNQPQHF
CDR3 DNA: TGTGCCAGCAAGGACAGGGTAGAGGGGGGCAATCAGCCCCAGCATTTT

V gene: TRBV5-1
clone size: NA
J gene: TRBJ2-7
D gene: NA
CDR3 protein: CASSFAPSPDLYEQYF
CDR3 DNA: TGCGCCAGCAGCTTCGCCCCTAGTCCCGACCTCTACGAGCAGTACTTC

V gene: TRBV7-9
clone size: NA
J gene: TRBJ2-7
D gene: NA
CDR3 protein: CASSVRVGEQYF
CDR3 DNA: TGTGCCAGCAGCGTTAGAGTCGGCGAGCAGTACTTC

V gene: TRBV9
clone size: few
J gene: TRBJ1-1
D gene: NA
CDR3 protein: CASSAGIPNTEAFF
CDR3 DNA: TGTGCCAGCAGCGCAGGAATACCGAACACTGAAGCTTTCTTT

V gene: TRBV1
clone size: NA
J gene: TRBJ1-2
D gene: NA
CDR3 protein: CTSSPTISKGPWGYTF
CDR3 DNA: TGCACCAGCAGCCCCACAATCTCGAAAGGGCCCTGGGGCTACACCTTC

V gene: TRBV9
clone size: NA
J gene: TRBJ2-7
D gene: NA
CDR3 protein: CASSAGTGTYEQYF
CDR3 DNA: TGTGCCAGCAGCGCCGGGACTGGGACCTACGAGCAGTACTTC

V gene: TRBV2
clone size: NA
J gene: TRBJ2-3
D gene: NA
CDR3 protein: CATPGGPSPDTQYF
CDR3 DNA: TGTGCCACCCCCGGGGGCCCTAGCCCAGATACGCAGTATTTT

V gene: TRBV6-5
clone size: NA
J gene: TRBJ2-7
D gene: NA
CDR3 protein: CASGPGTYEQYF
CDR3 DNA: TGTGCCAGCGGCCCTGGGACCTACGAGCAGTACTTC

V gene: TRBV10-2
clone size: few
J gene: TRBJ2-3
D gene: NA
CDR3 protein: CASRRLATDTQYF
CDR3 DNA: TGCGCCAGCAGACGGCTAGCAACAGATACGCAGTATTTT

V gene: TRBV7-9
clone size: once
J gene: TRBJ2-5
D gene: NA
CDR3 protein: CASSLDWKSDTSGSQYF
CDR3 DNA: TGTGCCAGCAGCTTAGATTGGAAGTCGGACACCAGTGGGTCCCAGTACTTC

V gene: TRBV11-1
clone size: NA
J gene: TRBJ2-5
D gene: TRBD2
CDR3 protein: CASSEKGLAGETQYF
CDR3 DNA: TGTGCCAGCAGCGAAAAGGGACTAGCGGGAGAGACCCAGTACTTC

V gene: TRBV7-2
clone size: NA
J gene: TRBJ1-5
D gene: NA
CDR3 protein: CASSLHQAYSNQPQHF
CDR3 DNA: TGTGCCAGCAGCTTACATCAGGCTTATAGCAATCAGCCCCAGCATTTT

V gene: TRBV19
clone size: NA
J gene: TRBJ2-7
D gene: TRBD2
CDR3 protein: CASTWTSGGETYEQYF
CDR3 DNA: TGTGCCAGTACCTGGACTAGCGGGGGTGAAACCTACGAGCAGTACTTC

V gene: TRBV15
clone size: NA
J gene: TRBJ1-5
D gene: NA
CDR3 protein: CATSRDRGPSGEGQPQHF
CDR3 DNA: TGTGCCACCAGCAGAGATCGAGGCCCGAGCGGGGAGGGTCAGCCCCAGCATTTT

V gene: TRBV5-1
clone size: NA
J gene: TRBJ2-1
D gene: NA
CDR3 protein: CASSLSIHEQFF
CDR3 DNA: TGCGCCAGCAGCTTAAGTATCCATGAGCAGTTCTTC

V gene: TRBV5-1
clone size: NA
J gene: TRBJ2-1
D gene: TRBD2
CDR3 protein: CASSLAAGLAGGYNEQFF
CDR3 DNA: TGCGCCAGCAGCTTGGCCGCCGGTTTAGCGGGGGGCTACAATGAGCAGTTCTTC

V gene: TRBV29-1
clone size: NA
J gene: TRBJ1-2
D gene: TRBD1
CDR3 protein: CSVAGTVNGYTF
CDR3 DNA: TGCAGCGTTGCCGGGACAGTGAATGGCTACACCTTC

V gene: TRBV7-6
clone size: NA
J gene: TRBJ2-2
D gene: TRBD1
CDR3 protein: CASSFGASTGAYTGELFF
CDR3 DNA: TGTGCCAGCAGCTTCGGAGCTTCGACAGGGGCCTACACCGGGGAGCTGTTTTTT

V gene: TRBV2
clone size: NA
J gene: TRBJ2-7
D gene: TRBD2
CDR3 protein: CASSVTSGPPFDEQYF
CDR3 DNA: TGTGCCAGCAGTGTGACTAGCGGACCCCCCTTCGACGAGCAGTACTTC

V gene: TRBV6-1
clone size: few
J gene: TRBJ2-5
D gene: NA
CDR3 protein: CASSDVGPEQETQYF
CDR3 DNA: TGTGCCAGCAGTGACGTGGGGCCCGAGCAAGAGACCCAGTACTTC

V gene: TRBV23-1
clone size: NA
J gene: TRBJ1-1
D gene: NA
CDR3 protein: CASSQVRYRLLGAFF
CDR3 DNA: TGCGCCAGCAGTCAAGTGAGATACCGCCTCCTGGGAGCTTTCTTT

V gene: TRBV27
clone size: NA
J gene: TRBJ2-1
D gene: NA
CDR3 protein: CASSLPGLFYNEQFF
CDR3 DNA: TGTGCCAGCAGCTTACCGGGACTCTTTTACAATGAGCAGTTCTTC

V gene: TRBV5-1
clone size: NA
J gene: TRBJ2-7
D gene: NA
CDR3 protein: CASSPSGAEYEQYF
CDR3 DNA: TGCGCCAGCAGCCCTTCGGGGGCGGAGTACGAGCAGTACTTC

V gene: TRBV4-1
clone size: NA
J gene: TRBJ2-3
D gene: TRBD2
CDR3 protein: CASSQGPSGSMQYF
CDR3 DNA: TGCGCCAGCAGCCAGGGGCCTAGCGGGTCGATGCAGTATTTT

V gene: TRBV27
clone size: NA
J gene: TRBJ2-3
D gene: NA
CDR3 protein: CASSPVGAPGPDTQYF
CDR3 DNA: TGTGCCAGCAGTCCCGTGGGCGCCCCAGGCCCAGATACGCAGTATTTT

V gene: TRBV6-5
clone size: NA
J gene: TRBJ1-1
D gene: NA
CDR3 protein: CASSYSLHRKYTEAFF
CDR3 DNA: TGTGCCAGCAGTTACTCGTTGCACAGGAAGTACACTGAAGCTTTCTTT

V gene: TRBV9
clone size: NA
J gene: TRBJ2-1
D gene: TRBD2
CDR3 protein: CASSPWTSGDNEQFF
CDR3 DNA: TGTGCCAGCAGCCCCTGGACTAGCGGGGACAATGAGCAGTTCTTC

V gene: TRBV9
clone size: NA
J gene: TRBJ2-7
D gene: NA
CDR3 protein: CASSVGGQYYEQYF
CDR3 DNA: TGTGCCAGCAGCGTAGGTGGACAGTACTACGAGCAGTACTTC

V gene: TRBV7-8
clone size: NA
J gene: TRBJ2-5
D gene: TRBD2
CDR3 protein: CASSLLASGAQWGETQYF
CDR3 DNA: TGTGCCAGCAGCTTATTAGCTAGCGGGGCCCAGTGGGGGGAGACCCAGTACTTC

V gene: TRBV4-1
clone size: NA
J gene: TRBJ2-6
D gene: NA
CDR3 protein: CASSLWASGANVLTF
CDR3 DNA: TGCGCCAGCAGCCTATGGGCCTCTGGGGCCAACGTCCTGACTTTC

V gene: TRBV5-1
clone size: NA
J gene: TRBJ2-7
D gene: TRBD2
CDR3 protein: CASSLTGGYEQYF
CDR3 DNA: TGCGCCAGCAGCTTGACGGGGGGCTACGAGCAGTACTTC

V gene: TRBV9
clone size: NA
J gene: TRBJ2-7
D gene: NA
CDR3 protein: CASSVDQGYEQYF
CDR3 DNA: TGTGCCAGCAGCGTAGACCAGGGCTACGAGCAGTACTTC

V gene: TRBV6-5
clone size: NA
J gene: TRBJ1-2
D gene: NA
CDR3 protein: CATRIAVHGYTF
CDR3 DNA: TGTGCCACCCGTATAGCTGTCCATGGCTACACCTTC

V gene: TRBV2
clone size: NA
J gene: TRBJ1-2
D gene: NA
CDR3 protein: CASSARSEGNYGYTF
CDR3 DNA: TGTGCCAGCAGTGCCCGGAGCGAGGGTAACTATGGCTACACCTTC

V gene: TRBV4-1
clone size: NA
J gene: TRBJ2-7
D gene: TRBD1
CDR3 protein: CASSQFTGGADEQYF
CDR3 DNA: TGCGCCAGCAGCCAATTTACAGGGGGAGCGGACGAGCAGTACTTC

V gene: TRBV5-1
clone size: NA
J gene: TRBJ2-6
D gene: NA
CDR3 protein: CASSPVGGANVLTF
CDR3 DNA: TGCGCCAGCAGCCCGGTTGGGGGGGCCAACGTCCTGACTTTC

V gene: TRBV4-1
clone size: once
J gene: TRBJ2-7
D gene: TRBD2
CDR3 protein: CASSQEAASGAYEQYF
CDR3 DNA: TGCGCCAGCAGCCAAGAGGCGGCTAGCGGGGCCTACGAGCAGTACTTC

V gene: TRBV30
clone size: NA
J gene: TRBJ2-4
D gene: NA
CDR3 protein: CAWSVGGFLAKNIQYF
CDR3 DNA: TGTGCCTGGAGTGTAGGAGGATTTCTAGCCAAAAACATTCAGTACTTC